The entry below describes one T cell receptor beta chain. Its matching antigen is unknown. Trimming removed 3 bases from V and 1 base from J, with 6 bases in between. The CDR3 has 13 residues. CDR1 is MDHEN, CDR2 SYDVKM, per germline. Donors consisted of healthy bone marrow donors. This sample is part of a study of cytomegalovirus exposure and HLA in healthy donors. About the study: An early data release held tens of millions of unique TCRs from HLA-typed donors.

Both 60 Vbeta primers and 13 Jbeta primers went into the PCR. Clones were read by immunoSEQ multiplex PCR, and TCRdb kept only the in-frame ones, dropping some. Of 250,000 or so clones listed, approximately 87% are singletons. Regarding the study as a whole: Immune exposure data for these donors was limited to CMV serostatus. The authors later linked a missense DCLRE1C variant to TCR beta V- and J-gene trimming.

The material sequenced was PBMCs. The chain links TRBV28 to TRBJ1-1, with TRBD1 as a possible D gene (5 bases). This TCR was sampled from a human donor in good health. As DNA, the CDR3 is TGTGCCAGCAGTTTCGGACAGAACACTGAAGCTTTCTTT. Protein sequence: CASSFGQNTEAFF.